The TCR beta chain under discussion was sequenced for a study of cytomegalovirus exposure and HLA in healthy donors. The V and J ends lost 10 bases and 4 bases, in that order; junction bases with no gene match: 9. The CDR3 contains 13 residues. CDR1 LNHDA and CDR2 SQIVND come from the germline V gene (reference sequence). This PCR relied on a set of 60 Vbeta primers and 13 Jbeta primers. TCRdb's table, derived via immunoSEQ multiplex PCR, lists solely in-frame clones and lacks some. The data show over 150,000 clones, over 80% seen once. Material for sequencing was PBMCs. This clonotype was sampled from a human donor in good health. The chain joins TRBV19 to TRBJ1-1; 7 nucleotides align to TRBD1. As DNA, the CDR3 is TGTGCCATCGAGGGAGACAGGGCCACTGAAGCTTTCTTT. This gives the protein CAIEGDRATEAFF.